This entry is about one TCR beta chain. The sample originates from a study of technical replicates of blood from a few donors. The method was immunoSEQ multiplex PCR; TCRdb's version includes in-frame clones alone and lacks a portion of them. Of approximately 89,000 clones listed, over 90% were seen once; the top ten hold approximately 0.41%. Trimming removed 5 bases from V and 3 bases from J, with 8 bases in between. The germline V gene encodes CDR1 MGHRA and CDR2 YSYEKL. This CDR3 region has 13 residues. The source material was T cells isolated from PBMCs. This receptor was obtained from a human donor in good health. This chain links TRBV4-1 with TRBJ2-1, with D possibly being TRBD2 (6 bases). CDR3: CASSKAGYNEQFF. The CDR3, as DNA: TGCGCCAGCAGCAAAGCGGGCTACAATGAGCAGTTCTTC.